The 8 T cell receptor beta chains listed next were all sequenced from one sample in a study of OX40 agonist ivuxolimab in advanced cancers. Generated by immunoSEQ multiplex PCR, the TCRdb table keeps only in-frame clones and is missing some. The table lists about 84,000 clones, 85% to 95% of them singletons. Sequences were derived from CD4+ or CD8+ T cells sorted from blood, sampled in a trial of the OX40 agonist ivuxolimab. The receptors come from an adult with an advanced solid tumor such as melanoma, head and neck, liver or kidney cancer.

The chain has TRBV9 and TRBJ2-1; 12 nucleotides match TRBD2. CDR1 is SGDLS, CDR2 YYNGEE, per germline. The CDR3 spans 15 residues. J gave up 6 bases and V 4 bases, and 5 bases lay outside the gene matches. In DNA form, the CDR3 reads TGTGCCAGCAGCCCCTGGACTAGCGGGACCAATGAGCAGTTCTTC. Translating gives CASSPWTSGTNEQFF.

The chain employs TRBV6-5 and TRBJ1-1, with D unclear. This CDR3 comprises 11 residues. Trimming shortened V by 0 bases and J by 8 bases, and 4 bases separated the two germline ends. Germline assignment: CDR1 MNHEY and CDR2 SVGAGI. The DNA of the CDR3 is TGTGCCAGCAGTTACTCGGAGGAAGCTTTCTTT. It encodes CASSYSEEAFF.

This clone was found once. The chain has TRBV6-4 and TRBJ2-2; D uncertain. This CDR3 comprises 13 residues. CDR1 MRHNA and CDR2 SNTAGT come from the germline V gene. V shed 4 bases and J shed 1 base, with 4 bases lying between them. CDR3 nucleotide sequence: TGTGCCAGCAGTGCCCTGAACACCGGGGAGCTGTTTTTT. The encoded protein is CASSALNTGELFF.

The CDR3 sequence: CASSQSGEQYF. The DNA of the CDR3 is TGTGCCAGCAGCCAGAGCGGCGAGCAGTACTTC. The chain carries TRBV13 and TRBJ2-7; tentatively, D is TRBD2 (5 bases). V was shortened by 5 bases and J by 6 bases, with 8 bases between the two germline ends. CDR3 length: 11 residues. Germline CDR1 PRHDT, CDR2 FYEKMQ (reference sequence).

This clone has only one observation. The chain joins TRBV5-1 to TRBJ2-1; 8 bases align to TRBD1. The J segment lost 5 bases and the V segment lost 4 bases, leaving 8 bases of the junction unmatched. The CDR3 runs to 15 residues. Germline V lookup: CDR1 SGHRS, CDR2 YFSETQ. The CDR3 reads CASSPTTGEDNEQFF. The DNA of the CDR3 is TGCGCCAGCAGCCCGACGACAGGGGAAGACAATGAGCAGTTCTTC.

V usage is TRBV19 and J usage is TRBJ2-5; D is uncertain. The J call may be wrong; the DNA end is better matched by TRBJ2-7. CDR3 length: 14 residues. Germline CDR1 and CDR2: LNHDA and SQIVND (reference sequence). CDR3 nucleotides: TGTGCCAGTAGTATTGCCAGTGGCTCCTACGAGCAGTACTTC. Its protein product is CASSIASGSYEQYF.

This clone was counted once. CDR3 bases: TGTGCCAGCAGCCAGGAGGGGCCGGGCTATGGCTACACCTTC. Amino acids: CASSQEGPGYGYTF. This rearrangement joins TRBV5-6 to TRBJ1-2; possibly TRBD1 for D (5 bases). Looked up from germline, CDR1 is SGHDT and CDR2 is YYEEEE. Between the trimmed V and J ends, which lost 4 bases and 4 bases, there was a span of 14 bases. The CDR3 has 14 residues.

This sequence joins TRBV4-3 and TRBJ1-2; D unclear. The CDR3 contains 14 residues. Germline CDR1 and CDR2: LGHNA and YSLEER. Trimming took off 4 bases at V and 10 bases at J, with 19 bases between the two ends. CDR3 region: CASSLRTHSPDYTF. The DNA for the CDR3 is TGCGCCAGCAGCCTAAGGACCCACTCCCCGGACTACACCTTC.